This paragraph reports one T cell receptor beta chain. Its specificity is not known. The record originates from a study of T cell responses to AZD1222 COVID-19 vaccine. The study's findings and limits: Baseline serostatus was positive in only a handful of AZD1222 recipients. Repertoire sampling happened only post peak T cell response. Most donors were white British and more were female, and clonal diversity was possibly underestimated.

The CDR3 contains 14 residues. Per the germline V gene, CDR1 is LNHDA and CDR2 is SQIVND (reference sequence). V dropped 7 bases and J dropped 6 bases, with 18 bases sitting between them. Sequenced by immunoSEQ multiplex PCR; TCRdb stores in-frame clones only, minus some. The repertoire consists of some 150,000 clones, with approximately 92% occurring once and the leading ten covering 2.5% to 3.5%. Second-dose groups at about 4 or about 12 weeks were pooled. The specimen was peripheral blood, collected 28 days after the second AZD1222 dose. The source of this sequence is an adult who received the AZD1222 COVID-19 vaccine. The chain has TRBV19 and TRBJ1-2; tentative D call: TRBD1 (6 bases). CDR3 DNA sequence: TGTGCCAGTACCCTATCCTTGGGGGCTCATGGCTACACCTTC. Amino acid sequence: CASTLSLGAHGYTF.